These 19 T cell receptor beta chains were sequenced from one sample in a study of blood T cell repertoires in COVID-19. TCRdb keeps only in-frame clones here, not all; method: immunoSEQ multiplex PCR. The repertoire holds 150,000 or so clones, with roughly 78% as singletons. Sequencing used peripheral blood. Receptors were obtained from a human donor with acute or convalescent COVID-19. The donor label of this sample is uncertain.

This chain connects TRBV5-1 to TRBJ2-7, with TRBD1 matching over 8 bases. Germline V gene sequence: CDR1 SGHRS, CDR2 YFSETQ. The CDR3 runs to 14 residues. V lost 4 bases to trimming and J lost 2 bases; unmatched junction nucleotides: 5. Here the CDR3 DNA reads TGCGCCAGCAGCCGGGCGGACAGGGCCTACGAGCAGTACTTC. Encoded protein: CASSRADRAYEQYF.

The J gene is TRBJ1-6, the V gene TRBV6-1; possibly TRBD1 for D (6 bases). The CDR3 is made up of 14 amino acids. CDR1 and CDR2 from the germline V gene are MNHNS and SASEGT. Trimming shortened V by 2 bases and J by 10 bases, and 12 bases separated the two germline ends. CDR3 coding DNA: TGTGCCAGCAGTGAACTCGACAGGAGCTCACCCCTCCACTTT. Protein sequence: CASSELDRSSPLHF.

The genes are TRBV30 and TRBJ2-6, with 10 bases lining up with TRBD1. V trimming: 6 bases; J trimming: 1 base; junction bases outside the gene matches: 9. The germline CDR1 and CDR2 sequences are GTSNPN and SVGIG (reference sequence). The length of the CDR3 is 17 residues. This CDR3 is CACYPGQGSSGANVLTF. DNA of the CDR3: TGTGCCTGTTACCCGGGACAGGGGTCTTCTGGGGCCAACGTCCTGACTTTC.

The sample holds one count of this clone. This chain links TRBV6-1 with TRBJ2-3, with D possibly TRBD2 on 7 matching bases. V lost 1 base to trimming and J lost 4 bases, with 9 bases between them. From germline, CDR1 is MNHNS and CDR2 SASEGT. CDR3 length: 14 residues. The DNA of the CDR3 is TGTGCCAGCAGTGAAGGGGGGGGGCCAGATACGCAGTATTTT. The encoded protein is CASSEGGGPDTQYF.

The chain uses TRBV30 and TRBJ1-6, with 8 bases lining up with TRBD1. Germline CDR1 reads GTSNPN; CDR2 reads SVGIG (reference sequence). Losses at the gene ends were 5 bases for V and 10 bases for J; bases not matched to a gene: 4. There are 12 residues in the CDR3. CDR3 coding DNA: TGTGCCTGGGGACAGGGCGGATCACCCCTCCACTTT. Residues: CAWGQGGSPLHF.

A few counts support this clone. CDR3 sequence (DNA): TGTGCCAGCAGGACAGGGTACAATGAGCAGTTCTTC. It specifies CASRTGYNEQFF. J is TRBJ2-1 and V is TRBV27; 7 positions agree with TRBD1. With V trimmed by 6 bases and J by 4 bases, 0 bases remained unmatched. Germline values: CDR1 MNHEY, CDR2 SMNVEV (reference sequence). The CDR3 contains 12 residues.

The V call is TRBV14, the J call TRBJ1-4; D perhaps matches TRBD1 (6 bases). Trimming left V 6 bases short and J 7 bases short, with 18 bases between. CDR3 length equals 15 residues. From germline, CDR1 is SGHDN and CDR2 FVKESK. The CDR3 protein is CASSRILGRGEKLFF. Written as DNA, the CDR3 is TGTGCCAGCAGTCGTATACTCGGCAGGGGTGAAAAACTGTTTTTT.

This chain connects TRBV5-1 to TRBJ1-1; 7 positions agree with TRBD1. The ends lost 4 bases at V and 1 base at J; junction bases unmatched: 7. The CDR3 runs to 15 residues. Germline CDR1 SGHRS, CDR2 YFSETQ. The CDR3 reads CASSVKSGGNTEAFF. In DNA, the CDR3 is TGCGCCAGCAGCGTGAAGTCAGGGGGGAACACTGAAGCTTTCTTT.

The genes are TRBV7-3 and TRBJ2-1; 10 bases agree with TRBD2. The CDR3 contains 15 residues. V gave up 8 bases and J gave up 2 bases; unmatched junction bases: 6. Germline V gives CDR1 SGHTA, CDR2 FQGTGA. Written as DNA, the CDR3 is TGTGCCAGCGCCCCTAGCGGGGGCGCCTACAATGAGCAGTTCTTC. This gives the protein CASAPSGGAYNEQFF.

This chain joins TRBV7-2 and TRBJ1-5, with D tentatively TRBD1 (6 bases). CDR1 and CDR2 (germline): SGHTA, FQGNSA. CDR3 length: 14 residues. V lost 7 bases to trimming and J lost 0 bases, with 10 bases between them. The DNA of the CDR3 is TGTGCCAGCAAGCAGGGGAGTAGCAATCAGCCCCAGCATTTT. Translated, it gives CASKQGSSNQPQHF.

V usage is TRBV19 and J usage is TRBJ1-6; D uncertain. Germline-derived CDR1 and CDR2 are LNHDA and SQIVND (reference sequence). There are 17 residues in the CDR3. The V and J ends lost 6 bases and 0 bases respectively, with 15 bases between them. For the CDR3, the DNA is TGTGCCAGTAGAGATGGAGCCGGAGGCTCCTATAATTCACCCCTCCACTTT. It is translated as CASRDGAGGSYNSPLHF.

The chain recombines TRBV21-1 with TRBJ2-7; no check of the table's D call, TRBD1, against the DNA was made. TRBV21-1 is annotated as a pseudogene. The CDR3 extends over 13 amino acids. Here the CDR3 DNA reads TGTGCCAGCACGCCAGGGGGGCGATACGAGCAGTACTTC. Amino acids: CASTPGGRYEQYF.

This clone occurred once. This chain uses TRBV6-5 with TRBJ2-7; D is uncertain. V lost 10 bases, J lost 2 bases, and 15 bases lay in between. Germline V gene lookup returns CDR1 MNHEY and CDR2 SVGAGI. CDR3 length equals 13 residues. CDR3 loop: CAIPSETTYEQYF. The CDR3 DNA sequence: TGTGCCATCCCTTCTGAAACAACCTACGAGCAGTACTTC.

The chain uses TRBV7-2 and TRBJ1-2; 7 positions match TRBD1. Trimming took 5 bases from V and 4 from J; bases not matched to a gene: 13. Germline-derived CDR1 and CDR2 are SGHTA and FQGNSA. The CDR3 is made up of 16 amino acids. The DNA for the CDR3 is TGTGCCAGCAGCCCATTTGGTCAGGGGGTTGGCTATGGCTACACCTTC. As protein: CASSPFGQGVGYGYTF.

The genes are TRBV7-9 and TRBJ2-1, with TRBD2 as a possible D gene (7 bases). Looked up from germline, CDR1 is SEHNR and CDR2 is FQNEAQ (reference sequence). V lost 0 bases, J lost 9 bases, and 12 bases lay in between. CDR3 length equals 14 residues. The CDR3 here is CASSLAGGPAEQFF. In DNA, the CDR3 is TGTGCCAGCAGCTTAGCGGGGGGGCCCGCTGAGCAGTTCTTC.

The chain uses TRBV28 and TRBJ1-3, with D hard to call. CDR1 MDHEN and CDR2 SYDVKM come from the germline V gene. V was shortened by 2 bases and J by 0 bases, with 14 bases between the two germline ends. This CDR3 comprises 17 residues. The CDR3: CASSLRTDYFSGNTIYF. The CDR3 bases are TGTGCCAGCAGTTTAAGAACAGATTACTTCTCTGGAAACACCATATATTTT.

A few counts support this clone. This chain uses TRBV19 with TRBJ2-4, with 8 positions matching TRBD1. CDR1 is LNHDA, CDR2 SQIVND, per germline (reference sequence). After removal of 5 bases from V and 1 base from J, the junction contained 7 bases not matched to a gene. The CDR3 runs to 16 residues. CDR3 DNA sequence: TGTGCCAGTAGTTCCGACAGGGGTCCGGCCAAAAACATTCAGTACTTC. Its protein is CASSSDRGPAKNIQYF.

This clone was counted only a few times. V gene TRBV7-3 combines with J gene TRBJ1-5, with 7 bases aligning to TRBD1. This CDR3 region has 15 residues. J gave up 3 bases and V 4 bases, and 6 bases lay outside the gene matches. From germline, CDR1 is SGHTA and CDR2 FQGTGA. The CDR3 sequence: CASSSQGGDNQPQHF. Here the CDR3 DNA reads TGTGCCAGCAGCTCCCAGGGGGGTGACAATCAGCCCCAGCATTTT.

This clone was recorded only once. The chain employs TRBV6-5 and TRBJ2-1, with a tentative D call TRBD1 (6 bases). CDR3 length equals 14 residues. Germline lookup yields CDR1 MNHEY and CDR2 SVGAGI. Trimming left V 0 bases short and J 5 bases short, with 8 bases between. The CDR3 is CASSYSGQNNEQFF. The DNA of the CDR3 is TGTGCCAGCAGTTACTCGGGACAAAACAATGAGCAGTTCTTC.